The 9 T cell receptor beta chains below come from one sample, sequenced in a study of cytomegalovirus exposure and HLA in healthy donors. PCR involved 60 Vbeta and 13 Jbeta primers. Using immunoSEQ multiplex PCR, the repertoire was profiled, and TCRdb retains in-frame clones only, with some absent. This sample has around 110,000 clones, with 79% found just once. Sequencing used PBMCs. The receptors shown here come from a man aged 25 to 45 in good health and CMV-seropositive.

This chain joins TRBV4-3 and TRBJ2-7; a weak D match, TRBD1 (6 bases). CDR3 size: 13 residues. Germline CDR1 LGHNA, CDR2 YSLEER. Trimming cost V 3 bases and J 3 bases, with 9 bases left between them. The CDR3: CASSQRQDYEQYF. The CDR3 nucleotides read TGCGCCAGCAGCCAGAGACAGGACTACGAGCAGTACTTC.

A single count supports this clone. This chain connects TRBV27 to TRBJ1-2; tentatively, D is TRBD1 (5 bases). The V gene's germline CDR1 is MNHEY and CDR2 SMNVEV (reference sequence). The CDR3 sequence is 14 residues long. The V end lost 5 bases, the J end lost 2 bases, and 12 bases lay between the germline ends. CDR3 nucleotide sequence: TGTGCCAGCAGTCAGCGGGACGGGAACTATGGCTACACCTTC. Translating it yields CASSQRDGNYGYTF.

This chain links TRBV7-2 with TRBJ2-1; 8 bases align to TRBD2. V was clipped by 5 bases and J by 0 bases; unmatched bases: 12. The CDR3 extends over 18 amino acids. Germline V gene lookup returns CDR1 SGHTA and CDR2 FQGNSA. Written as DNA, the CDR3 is TGTGCCAGCAGCGGGGGGCCTAGCGGGTGGGGCTCCTACAATGAGCAGTTCTTC. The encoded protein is CASSGGPSGWGSYNEQFF.

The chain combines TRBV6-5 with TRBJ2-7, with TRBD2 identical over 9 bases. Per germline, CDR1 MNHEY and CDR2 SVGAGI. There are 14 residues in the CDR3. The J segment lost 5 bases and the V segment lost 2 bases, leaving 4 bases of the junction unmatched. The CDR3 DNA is TGTGCCAGCAGTTACGGCGAGCGGGAGGACGAGCAGTACTTC. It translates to CASSYGEREDEQYF.

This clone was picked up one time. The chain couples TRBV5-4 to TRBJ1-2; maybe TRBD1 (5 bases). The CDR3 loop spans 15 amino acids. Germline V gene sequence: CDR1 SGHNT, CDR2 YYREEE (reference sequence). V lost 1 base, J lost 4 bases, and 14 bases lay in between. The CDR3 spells CASSLFGRELYGYTF. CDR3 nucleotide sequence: TGTGCCAGCAGCTTGTTCGGCAGGGAACTCTATGGCTACACCTTC.

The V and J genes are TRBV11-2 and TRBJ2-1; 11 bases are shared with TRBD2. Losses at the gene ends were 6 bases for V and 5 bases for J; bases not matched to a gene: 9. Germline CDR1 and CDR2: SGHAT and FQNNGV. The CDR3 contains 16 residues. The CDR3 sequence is CASRTTGTSGDNEQFF. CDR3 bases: TGTGCCAGCAGAACTACCGGGACTAGCGGAGACAATGAGCAGTTCTTC.

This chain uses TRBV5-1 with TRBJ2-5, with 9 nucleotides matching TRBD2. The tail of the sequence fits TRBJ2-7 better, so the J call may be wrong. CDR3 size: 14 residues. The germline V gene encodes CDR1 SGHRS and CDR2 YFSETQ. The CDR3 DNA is TGCGCCAGCCAAAGGACTAGCGTCTCCTACGAGCAGTACTTC. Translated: CASQRTSVSYEQYF.

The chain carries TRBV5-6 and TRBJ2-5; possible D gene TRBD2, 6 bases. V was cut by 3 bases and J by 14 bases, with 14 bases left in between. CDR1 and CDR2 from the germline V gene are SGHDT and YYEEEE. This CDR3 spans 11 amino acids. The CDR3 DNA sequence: TGTGCCAGCAGCTCCGGGACTGGAGTTTACTTC. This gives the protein CASSSGTGVYF.

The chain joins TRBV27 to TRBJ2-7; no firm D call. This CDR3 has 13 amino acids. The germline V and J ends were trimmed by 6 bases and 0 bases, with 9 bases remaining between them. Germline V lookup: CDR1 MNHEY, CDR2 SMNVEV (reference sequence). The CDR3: CASRVYSSYEQYF. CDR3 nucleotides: TGTGCCAGCAGGGTCTACAGCTCCTACGAGCAGTACTTC.